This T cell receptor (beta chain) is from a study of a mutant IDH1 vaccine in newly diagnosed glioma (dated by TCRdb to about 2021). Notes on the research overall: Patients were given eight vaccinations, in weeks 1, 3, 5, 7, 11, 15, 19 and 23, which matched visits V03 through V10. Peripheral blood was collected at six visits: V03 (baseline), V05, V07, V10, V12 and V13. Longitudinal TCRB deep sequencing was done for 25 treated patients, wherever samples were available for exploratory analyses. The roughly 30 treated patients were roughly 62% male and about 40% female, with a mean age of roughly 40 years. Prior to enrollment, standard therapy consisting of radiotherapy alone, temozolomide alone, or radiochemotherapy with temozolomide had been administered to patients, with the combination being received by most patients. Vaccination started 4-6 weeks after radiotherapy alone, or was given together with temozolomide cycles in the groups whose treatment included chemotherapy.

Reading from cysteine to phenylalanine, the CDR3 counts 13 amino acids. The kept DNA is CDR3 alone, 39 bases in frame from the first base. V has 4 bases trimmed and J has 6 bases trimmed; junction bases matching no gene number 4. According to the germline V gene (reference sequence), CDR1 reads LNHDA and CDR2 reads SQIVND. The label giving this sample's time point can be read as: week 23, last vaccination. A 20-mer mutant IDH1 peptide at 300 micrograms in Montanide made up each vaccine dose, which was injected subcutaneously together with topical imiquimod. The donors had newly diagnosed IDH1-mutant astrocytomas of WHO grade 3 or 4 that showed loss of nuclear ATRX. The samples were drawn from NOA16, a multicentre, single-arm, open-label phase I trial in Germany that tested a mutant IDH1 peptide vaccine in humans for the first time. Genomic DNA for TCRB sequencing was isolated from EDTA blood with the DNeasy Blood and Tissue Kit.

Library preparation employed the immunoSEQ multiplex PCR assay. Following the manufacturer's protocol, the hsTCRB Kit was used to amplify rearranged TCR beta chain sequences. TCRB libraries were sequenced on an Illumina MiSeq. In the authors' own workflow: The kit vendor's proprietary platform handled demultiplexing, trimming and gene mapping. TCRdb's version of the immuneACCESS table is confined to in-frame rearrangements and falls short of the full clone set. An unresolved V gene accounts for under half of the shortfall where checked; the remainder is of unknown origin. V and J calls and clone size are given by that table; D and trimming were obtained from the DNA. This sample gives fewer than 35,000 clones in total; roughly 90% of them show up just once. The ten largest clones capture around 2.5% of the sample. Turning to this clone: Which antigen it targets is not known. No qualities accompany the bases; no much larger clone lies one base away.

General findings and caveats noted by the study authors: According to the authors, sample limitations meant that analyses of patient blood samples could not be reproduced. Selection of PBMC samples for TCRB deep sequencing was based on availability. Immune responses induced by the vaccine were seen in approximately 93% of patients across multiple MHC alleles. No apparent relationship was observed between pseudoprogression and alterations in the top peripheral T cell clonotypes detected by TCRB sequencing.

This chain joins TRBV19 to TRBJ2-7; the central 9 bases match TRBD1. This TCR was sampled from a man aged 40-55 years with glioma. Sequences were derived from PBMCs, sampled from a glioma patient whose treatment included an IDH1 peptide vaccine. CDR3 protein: CASSNRQGGEQYF. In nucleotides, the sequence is TGTGCCAGTAGTAACCGACAGGGGGGCGAGCAGTACTTC. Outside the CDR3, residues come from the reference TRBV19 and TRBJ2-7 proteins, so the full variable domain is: DGGITQSPKYLFRKEGQNVTLSCEQNLNHDAMYWYRQDPGQGLRLIYYSQIVNDFQKGDIAEGYSVSREKKESFPLTVTSAQKNPTAFYLCASSNRQGGEQYFGPGTRLTVT.